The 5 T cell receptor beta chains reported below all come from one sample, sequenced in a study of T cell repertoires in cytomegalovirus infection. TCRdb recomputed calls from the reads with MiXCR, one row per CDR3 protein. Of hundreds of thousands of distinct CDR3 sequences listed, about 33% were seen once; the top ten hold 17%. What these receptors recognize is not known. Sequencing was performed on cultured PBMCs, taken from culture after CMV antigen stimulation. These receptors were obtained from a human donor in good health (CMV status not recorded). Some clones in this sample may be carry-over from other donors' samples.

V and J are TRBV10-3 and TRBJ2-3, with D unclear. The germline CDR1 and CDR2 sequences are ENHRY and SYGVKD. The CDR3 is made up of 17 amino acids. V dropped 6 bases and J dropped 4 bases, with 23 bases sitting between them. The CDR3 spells CAISDWFVTARPDTQYF. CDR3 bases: TGTGCCATCAGCGACTGGTTCGTAACCGCCCGTCCAGATACGCAGTATTTT.

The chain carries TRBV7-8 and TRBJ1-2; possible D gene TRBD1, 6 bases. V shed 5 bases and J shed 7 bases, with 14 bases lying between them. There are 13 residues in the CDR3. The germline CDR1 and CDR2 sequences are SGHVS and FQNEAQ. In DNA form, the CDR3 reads TGTGCCAGCAGCCAGGGGTACGGGTTTGGCTACACCTTC. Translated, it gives CASSQGYGFGYTF. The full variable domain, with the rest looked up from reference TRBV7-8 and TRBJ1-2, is GAGVSQSPRYKVAKRGQDVALRCDPISGHVSLFWYQQALGQGPEFLTYFQNEAQLDKSGLPSDRFFAERPEGSVSTLKIQRTQQEDSAVYLCASSQGYGFGYTFGSGTRLTVV.

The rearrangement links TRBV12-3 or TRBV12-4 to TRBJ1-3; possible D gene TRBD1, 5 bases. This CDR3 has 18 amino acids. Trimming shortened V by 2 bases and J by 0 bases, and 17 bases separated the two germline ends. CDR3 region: CASSLTVGREVSGNTIYF. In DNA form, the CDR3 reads TGTGCCAGCAGTTTAACTGTCGGCAGGGAAGTCTCTGGAAACACCATATATTTT.

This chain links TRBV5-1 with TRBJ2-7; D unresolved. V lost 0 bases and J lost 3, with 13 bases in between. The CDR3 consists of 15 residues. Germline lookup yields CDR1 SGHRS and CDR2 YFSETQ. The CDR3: CASSLDLQSHYEQYF. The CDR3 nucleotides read TGCGCCAGCAGCTTGGATTTACAGAGCCACTACGAGCAGTACTTC.

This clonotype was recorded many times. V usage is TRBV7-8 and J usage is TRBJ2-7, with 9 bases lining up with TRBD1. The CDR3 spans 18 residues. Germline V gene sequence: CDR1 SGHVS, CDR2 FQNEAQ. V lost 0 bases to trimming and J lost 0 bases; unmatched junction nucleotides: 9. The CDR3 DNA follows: TGTGCCAGCAGCTTAGCGGCGAACACAGGGGGCTACTCCTACGAGCAGTACTTC. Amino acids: CASSLAANTGGYSYEQYF.